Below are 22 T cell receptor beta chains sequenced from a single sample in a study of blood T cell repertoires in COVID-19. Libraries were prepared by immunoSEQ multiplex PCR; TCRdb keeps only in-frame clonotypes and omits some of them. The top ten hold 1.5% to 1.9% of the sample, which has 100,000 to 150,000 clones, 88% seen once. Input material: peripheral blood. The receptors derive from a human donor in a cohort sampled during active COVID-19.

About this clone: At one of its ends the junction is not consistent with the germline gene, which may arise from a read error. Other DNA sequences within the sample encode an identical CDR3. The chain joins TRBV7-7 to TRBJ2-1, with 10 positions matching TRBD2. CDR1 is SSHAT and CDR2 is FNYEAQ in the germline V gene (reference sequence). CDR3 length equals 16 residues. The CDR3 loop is CASSPTGTSVPNEQFF. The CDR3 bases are TGTGCTAGCAGCCCGACCGGGACTAGCGTCCCTAATGAGCAGTTCTTC.

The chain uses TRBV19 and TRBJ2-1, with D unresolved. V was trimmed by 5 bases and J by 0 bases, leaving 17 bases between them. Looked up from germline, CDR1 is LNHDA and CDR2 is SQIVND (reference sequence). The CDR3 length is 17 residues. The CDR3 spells CASSVPSWSFSYNEQFF. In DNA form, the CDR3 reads TGTGCCAGTAGTGTTCCTTCGTGGAGCTTCTCCTACAATGAGCAGTTCTTC.

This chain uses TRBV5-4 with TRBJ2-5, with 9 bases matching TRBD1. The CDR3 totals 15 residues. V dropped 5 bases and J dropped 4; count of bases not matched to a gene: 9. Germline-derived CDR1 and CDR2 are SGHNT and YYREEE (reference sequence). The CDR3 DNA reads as TGTGCCAGCAGGGACCGGGACAGGGTGGTAGAGACCCAGTACTTC. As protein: CASRDRDRVVETQYF.

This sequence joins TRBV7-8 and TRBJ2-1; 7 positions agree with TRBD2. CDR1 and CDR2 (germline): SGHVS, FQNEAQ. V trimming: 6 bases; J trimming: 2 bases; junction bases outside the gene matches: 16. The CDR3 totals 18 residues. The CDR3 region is CASRLTLAAETAYNEQFF. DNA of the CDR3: TGTGCCAGCAGATTGACGCTAGCGGCTGAAACCGCCTACAATGAGCAGTTCTTC.

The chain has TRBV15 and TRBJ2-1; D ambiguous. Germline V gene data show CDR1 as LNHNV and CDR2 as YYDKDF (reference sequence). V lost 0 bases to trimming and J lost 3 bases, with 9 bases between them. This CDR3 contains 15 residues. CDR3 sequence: CATSRDPIGYNEQFF. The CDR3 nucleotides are TGTGCCACCAGCAGAGATCCTATTGGCTACAATGAGCAGTTCTTC.

This CDR3 reads CASRLTGNAKNIQYF. The CDR3 region has the DNA TGCGCCAGCCGACTGACAGGGAATGCCAAAAACATTCAGTACTTC. The chain employs TRBV4-1 and TRBJ2-4, with TRBD1 matching over 7 bases. The CDR3 totals 15 residues. V was clipped by 8 bases and J by 1 base; unmatched bases: 8. Germline V gene data show CDR1 as MGHRA and CDR2 as YSYEKL.

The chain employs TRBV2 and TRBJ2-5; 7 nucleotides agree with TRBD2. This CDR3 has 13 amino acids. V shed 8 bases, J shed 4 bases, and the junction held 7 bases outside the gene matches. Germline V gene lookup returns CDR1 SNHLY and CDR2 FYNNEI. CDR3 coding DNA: TGTGCCAGCGGGTTTAGCGGGCCAGAGACCCAGTACTTC. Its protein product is CASGFSGPETQYF. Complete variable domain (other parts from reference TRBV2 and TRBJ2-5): EPEVTQTPSHQVTQMGQEVILRCVPISNHLYFYWYRQILGQKVEFLVSFYNNEISEKSEIFDDQFSVERPDGSNFTLKIRSTKLEDSAMYFCASGFSGPETQYFGPGTRLLVL.

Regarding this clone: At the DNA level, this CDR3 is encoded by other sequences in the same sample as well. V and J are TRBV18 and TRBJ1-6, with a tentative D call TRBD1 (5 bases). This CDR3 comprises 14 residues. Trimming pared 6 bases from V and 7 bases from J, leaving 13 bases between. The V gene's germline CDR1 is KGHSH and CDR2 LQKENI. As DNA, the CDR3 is TGTGCCAGCTCGCCCTTGGGGGGGAATTCACCCCTCCACTTT. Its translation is CASSPLGGNSPLHF.

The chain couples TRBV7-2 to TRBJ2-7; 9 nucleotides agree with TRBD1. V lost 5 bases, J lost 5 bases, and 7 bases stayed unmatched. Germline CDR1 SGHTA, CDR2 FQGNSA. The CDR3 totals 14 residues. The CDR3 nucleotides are TGTGCCAGCAGCCTCGACAGGGGGTCTCACGAGCAGTACTTC. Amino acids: CASSLDRGSHEQYF.

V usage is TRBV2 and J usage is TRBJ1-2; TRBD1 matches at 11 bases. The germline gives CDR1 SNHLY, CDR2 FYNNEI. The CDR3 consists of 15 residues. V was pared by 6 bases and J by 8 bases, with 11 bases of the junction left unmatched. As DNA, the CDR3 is TGTGCCAGCAGAGTCTCCGGGACAGGGGGAAACGGCTACACCTTC. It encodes CASRVSGTGGNGYTF.

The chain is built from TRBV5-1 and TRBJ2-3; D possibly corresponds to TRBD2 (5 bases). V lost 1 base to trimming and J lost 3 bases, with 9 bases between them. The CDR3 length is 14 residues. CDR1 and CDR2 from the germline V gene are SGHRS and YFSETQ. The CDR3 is CASSLSGLTDTQYF. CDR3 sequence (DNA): TGCGCCAGCAGCTTGTCGGGGTTGACAGATACGCAGTATTTT.

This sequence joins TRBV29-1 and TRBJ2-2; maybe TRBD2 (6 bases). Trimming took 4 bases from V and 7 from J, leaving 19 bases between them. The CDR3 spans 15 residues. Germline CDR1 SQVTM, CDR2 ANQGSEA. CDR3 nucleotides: TGCAGCGTTGTGTCGGTGGAAGGGGAGGACGGGGAGCTGTTTTTT. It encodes CSVVSVEGEDGELFF.

In DNA, the CDR3 is TGTGCCAGCAGCACATGGGACAGAGCCAACTATGGCTACACCTTC. It yields the protein CASSTWDRANYGYTF. The V call is TRBV7-9, the J call TRBJ1-2; TRBD1 aligns across 7 bases. Germline V lookup: CDR1 SEHNR, CDR2 FQNEAQ (reference sequence). The V segment lost 5 bases and the J segment 2 bases; nucleotides outside the gene matches: 8. CDR3 length: 15 residues.

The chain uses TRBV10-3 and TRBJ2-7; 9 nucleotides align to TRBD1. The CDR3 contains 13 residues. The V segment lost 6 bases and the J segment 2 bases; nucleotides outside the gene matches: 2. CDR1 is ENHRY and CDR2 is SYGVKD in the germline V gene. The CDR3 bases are TGTGCCATCAGCCGGACAGGGGCCTACGAGCAGTACTTC. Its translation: CAISRTGAYEQYF.

The CDR3 loop is CASSQDSGGRGYEQFF. The CDR3 DNA follows: TGCGCCAGCAGCCAAGATTCCGGCGGGAGAGGCTATGAGCAGTTCTTC. J is TRBJ2-1 and V is TRBV4-1, with 7 bases fitting TRBD2. Germline V lookup: CDR1 MGHRA, CDR2 YSYEKL. V dropped 0 bases and J dropped 8; count of bases not matched to a gene: 10. This CDR3 is 16 amino acids long.

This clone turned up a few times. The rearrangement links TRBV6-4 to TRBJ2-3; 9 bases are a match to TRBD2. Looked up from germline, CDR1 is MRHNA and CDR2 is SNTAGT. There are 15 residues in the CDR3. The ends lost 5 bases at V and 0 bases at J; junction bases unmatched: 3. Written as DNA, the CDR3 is TGTGCCAGCAGTCCAGGACTAGCGAGCACAGATACGCAGTATTTT. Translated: CASSPGLASTDTQYF.

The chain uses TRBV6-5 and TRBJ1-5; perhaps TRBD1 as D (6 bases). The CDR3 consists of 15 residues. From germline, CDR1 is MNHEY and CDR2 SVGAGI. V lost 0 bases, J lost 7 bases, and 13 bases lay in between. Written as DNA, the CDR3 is TGTGCCAGCAGTTACTCCCGGGACATCGGGCAGCCCCAGCATTTT. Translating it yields CASSYSRDIGQPQHF.

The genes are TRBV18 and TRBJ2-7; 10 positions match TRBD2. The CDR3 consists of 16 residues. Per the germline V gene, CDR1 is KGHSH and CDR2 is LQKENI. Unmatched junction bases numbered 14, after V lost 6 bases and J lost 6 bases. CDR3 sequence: CASSGQREGLWAEQYF. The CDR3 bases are TGTGCCAGCTCGGGCCAGCGGGAGGGCCTGTGGGCCGAGCAGTACTTC.

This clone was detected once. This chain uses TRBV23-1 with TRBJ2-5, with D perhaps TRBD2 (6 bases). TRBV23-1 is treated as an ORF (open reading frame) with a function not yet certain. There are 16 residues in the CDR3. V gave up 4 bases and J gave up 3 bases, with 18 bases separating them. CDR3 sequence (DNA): TGCGCCAGCAGTCCCCCGGATCGGGGAGGTGAAGAGACCCAGTACTTC. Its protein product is CASSPPDRGGEETQYF.

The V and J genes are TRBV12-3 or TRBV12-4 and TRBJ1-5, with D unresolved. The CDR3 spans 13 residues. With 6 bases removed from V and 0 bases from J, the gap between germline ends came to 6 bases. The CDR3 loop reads CASSHSSNQPQHF. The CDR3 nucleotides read TGTGCCAGCAGCCACAGTAGCAATCAGCCCCAGCATTTT.

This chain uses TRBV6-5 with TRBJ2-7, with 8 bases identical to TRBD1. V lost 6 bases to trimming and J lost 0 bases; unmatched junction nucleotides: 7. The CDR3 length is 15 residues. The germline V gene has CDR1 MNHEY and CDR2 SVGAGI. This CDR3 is CASRPGQVPSYEQYF. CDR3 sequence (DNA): TGTGCCAGCAGACCGGGACAGGTACCCTCCTACGAGCAGTACTTC.

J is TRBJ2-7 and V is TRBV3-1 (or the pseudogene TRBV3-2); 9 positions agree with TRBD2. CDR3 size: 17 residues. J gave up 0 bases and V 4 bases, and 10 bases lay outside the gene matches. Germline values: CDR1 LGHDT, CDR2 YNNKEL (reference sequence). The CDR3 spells CASSLNLAGPSSYEQYF. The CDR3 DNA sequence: TGTGCCAGCAGCCTCAATCTAGCGGGACCAAGCTCCTACGAGCAGTACTTC.